These 26 T cell receptor beta chains came from one sample sequenced in a study of control samples from healthy donors and cancer patients (dated by TCRdb to the early 2020s). Receptors were amplified or captured by the immunoSEQ multiplex PCR assay. TCRdb took this table from immuneACCESS and kept in-frame rearrangements with V and J called. Such tables lack part of the clones; where checked against another copy, unresolved V genes explain under half of the gap, and the rest is unexplained. This sample is represented by fewer than 60,000 clones; roughly 94% of them were singletons. The ten largest clonotypes hold approximately 2.4% of the sample. Sequences were obtained from blood. The origin of the receptors is a man between 25 and 39 years old in good health.

This clone was seen only once. J is TRBJ2-3 and V is TRBV6-4, with D tentatively TRBD2 (5 bases). V gave up 0 bases and J gave up 4 bases, with 8 bases separating them. CDR1 is MRHNA, CDR2 SNTAGT, per germline. This CDR3 region has 14 residues. DNA for the CDR3: TGTGCCAGCAGTGACTCTAACGGGGCAGATACGCAGTATTTT. Its protein product is CASSDSNGADTQYF.

The chain combines TRBV6-5 with TRBJ2-5; tentative D call: TRBD2 (7 bases). The CDR3 covers 13 residues. Germline lookup yields CDR1 MNHEY and CDR2 SVGAGI. Trimming took 8 bases from V and 4 from J, leaving 14 bases between them. CDR3 coding DNA: TGTGCCAGCGAGGGGGGGCGATCAGAGACCCAGTACTTC. Protein product: CASEGGRSETQYF.

The count of this clone is one. The rearrangement joins TRBV7-9 to TRBJ1-2; D is possibly TRBD1 (6 bases). With 1 base removed from V and 7 bases from J, the gap between germline ends came to 13 bases. CDR3 length: 14 residues. Germline V lookup: CDR1 SEHNR, CDR2 FQNEAQ (reference sequence). CDR3 region: CASSLVETGSGYTF. For the CDR3, the DNA is TGTGCCAGCAGCTTAGTTGAAACAGGGAGTGGCTACACCTTC. Full variable domain (remainder filled in from reference TRBV7-9 and TRBJ1-2): DTGVSQNPRHKITKRGQNVTFRCDPISEHNRLYWYRQTLGQGPEFLTYFQNEAQLEKSRLLSDRFSAERPKGSFSTLEIQRTEQGDSAMYLCASSLVETGSGYTFGSGTRLTVV.

The sample holds a few counts of this clone. The chain links TRBV29-1 to TRBJ2-7, with 7 nucleotides matching TRBD2. CDR1 and CDR2 (germline): SQVTM, ANQGSEA. Losses at the gene ends were 1 base for V and 3 bases for J; bases not matched to a gene: 0. CDR3 length equals 12 residues. The CDR3 nucleotides are TGCAGCGTTGAAGGGACTAGCTACGAGCAGTACTTC. Protein sequence: CSVEGTSYEQYF.

This clone appeared a few times. The V gene is TRBV12-3 or TRBV12-4, the J gene TRBJ1-2, with D possibly matching TRBD1 (5 bases). Trimming cost V 5 bases and J 3 bases, with 10 bases left between them. This CDR3 region has 13 residues. The CDR3 protein is CASSPPGHYGYTF. DNA of the CDR3: TGTGCCAGCAGTCCACCGGGACACTATGGCTACACCTTC.

V usage is TRBV11-2 and J usage is TRBJ1-1; D call uncertain. Germline loops: CDR1 SGHAT, CDR2 FQNNGV. The CDR3 has 16 amino acids. V lost 0 bases and J lost 2, with 13 bases in between. For the CDR3, the DNA is TGTGCCAGCAGCTTAGAGGGTCTTTCAGGTAACACTGAAGCTTTCTTT. Translated, it gives CASSLEGLSGNTEAFF.

As to this clone: The sample carries other DNA sequences with the same CDR3. V gene TRBV5-6 combines with J gene TRBJ1-2; 7 bases match TRBD1. In germline, CDR1 is SGHDT, CDR2 YYEEEE. Germline trimming cut 2 bases from V and 4 bases from J; bases unmatched to any gene: 5. There are 14 residues in the CDR3. This chain's CDR3 is CASSLDRAVYGYTF. CDR3 in DNA: TGTGCCAGCAGCTTAGACAGGGCCGTCTATGGCTACACCTTC.

The gene calls are TRBV9 and TRBJ2-3; no firm D call. The CDR3 length is 15 residues. Trimming pared 6 bases from V and 4 bases from J, leaving 18 bases between. Germline V lookup: CDR1 SGDLS, CDR2 YYNGEE. The CDR3 reads CASTRALEGADTQYF. The CDR3 nucleotides read TGTGCCAGCACCCGAGCCCTAGAAGGTGCAGATACGCAGTATTTT.

V gene TRBV9 combines with J gene TRBJ1-1, with a tentative D call TRBD1 (6 bases). V lost 3 bases, J lost 3 bases, and 12 bases lay in between. The CDR3 consists of 14 residues. From germline, CDR1 is SGDLS and CDR2 YYNGEE. The CDR3 nucleotides are TGTGCCAGCAGCGCTAGGGGGATGGACACTGAAGCTTTCTTT. This translates into CASSARGMDTEAFF. The full variable domain, in which reference TRBV9 and TRBJ1-1 provide the parts outside the CDR3, is DSGVTQTPKHLITATGQRVTLRCSPRSGDLSVYWYQQSLDQGLQFLIQYYNGEERAKGNILERFSAQQFPDLHSELNLSSLELGDSALYFCASSARGMDTEAFFGQGTRLTVV.

This rearrangement joins TRBV5-1 to TRBJ2-3; no firm D call. CDR3 length: 15 amino acids. The ends were cut back, 2 bases at V and 0 bases at J, with 10 bases in the middle. CDR1 is SGHRS and CDR2 is YFSETQ in the germline V gene. The CDR3 spells CASSFGISSTDTQYF. CDR3 DNA: TGCGCCAGCAGCTTTGGGATCTCTAGCACAGATACGCAGTATTTT.

CDR3 DNA: TGTGCCAGCAGCCTGGGAGGACAGGGGGCAGAGACCCAGTACTTC. It yields the protein CASSLGGQGAETQYF. The rearrangement links TRBV28 to TRBJ2-5, with 11 bases aligning to TRBD1. There are 15 residues in the CDR3. The V gene end was trimmed by 6 bases and the J gene end by 4 bases; junction bases not matched to a gene: 7. Germline CDR1 is MDHEN and CDR2 is SYDVKM.

The V and J genes are TRBV11-3 and TRBJ2-3; D is ambiguous. Germline CDR1 and CDR2: SGHNT and YENEEA. V dropped 5 bases and J dropped 6 bases, with 18 bases sitting between them. CDR3 length: 15 amino acids. Written as DNA, the CDR3 is TGTGCCAGCAGCCCGACCGATTCGTGGCTGGATACGCAGTATTTT. It codes for CASSPTDSWLDTQYF. The entire variable domain, with the rest obtained from reference TRBV11-3 and TRBJ2-3, is as follows: EAGVVQSPRYKIIEKKQPVAFWCNPISGHNTLYWYLQNLGQGPELLIRYENEEAVDDSQLPKDRFSAERLKGVDSTLKIQPAELGDSAVYLCASSPTDSWLDTQYFGPGTRLTVL.

This sequence joins TRBV3-1 (or the pseudogene TRBV3-2) and TRBJ1-6; D remains ambiguous. There are 17 residues in the CDR3. Trimming removed 0 bases at V and 0 bases at J, with 9 bases between. Germline V CDR1 and CDR2: LGHDT, YNNKEL (reference sequence). As DNA, the CDR3 is TGTGCCAGCAGCCAAGATGTCCCGAGCTCCTATAATTCACCCCTCCACTTT. It is translated as CASSQDVPSSYNSPLHF.

The chain has TRBV5-6 and TRBJ2-3, with TRBD2 matching 12 bases. The junction had 9 bases not matched to a gene; V was cut back by 7 bases and J by 0 bases. CDR1 is SGHDT, CDR2 YYEEEE, per germline. The CDR3 extends over 17 amino acids. CDR3 DNA sequence: TGTGCCAGCGGACTAGCGGGGAGAGGACGGAGCACAGATACGCAGTATTTT. It codes for CASGLAGRGRSTDTQYF.

The V call is TRBV6-2 or TRBV6-3, the J call TRBJ1-5, with D possibly being TRBD1 (6 bases). In germline, CDR1 is MNHEY, CDR2 SVGEGT. V lost 6 bases, J lost 2 bases, and 11 bases lay in between. The CDR3 is 14 residues long. As DNA, the CDR3 is TGTGCCAGCAGGTACAGGGTAGGCAATCAGCCCCAGCATTTT. Translated, it gives CASRYRVGNQPQHF.

The chain joins TRBV27 to TRBJ2-2; D unclear. The CDR3 has 13 amino acids. V was cut by 6 bases and J by 7 bases, with 12 bases left in between. Germline V gives CDR1 MNHEY, CDR2 SMNVEV (reference sequence). The CDR3 sequence is CASSAILIGELFF. CDR3 DNA: TGTGCCAGCAGCGCAATTCTGATCGGGGAGCTGTTTTTT.

The chain recombines TRBV28 with TRBJ2-3; TRBD1 is a possible D gene (8 bases). V lost 5 bases, J lost 0 bases, and 21 bases lay in between. This CDR3 is 18 amino acids long. Looked up from germline, CDR1 is MDHEN and CDR2 is SYDVKM. In DNA form, the CDR3 reads TGTGCCAGCAGTCCCTGGGCGGGGGACAGGTCTAGCACAGATACGCAGTATTTT. Protein product: CASSPWAGDRSSTDTQYF.

The chain recombines TRBV2 with TRBJ1-4; D might be TRBD1 (6 bases). The germline V gene encodes CDR1 SNHLY and CDR2 FYNNEI. V was trimmed by 6 bases and J by 8 bases, leaving 16 bases between them. The CDR3 length is 14 residues. The CDR3 protein is CASREGGLEEKLFF. The CDR3 bases are TGTGCCAGCAGGGAGGGGGGATTGGAAGAAAAACTGTTTTTT.

The chain combines TRBV7-9 with TRBJ2-1; D remains ambiguous. Trimming took 4 bases from V and 9 from J, leaving 10 bases between them. Germline loops: CDR1 SEHNR, CDR2 FQNEAQ (reference sequence). The CDR3 is 12 amino acids. The CDR3 region has the DNA TGTGCCAGCAGCTCACCTTGGAGTGAGCAGTTCTTC. Encoded protein: CASSSPWSEQFF.

This chain connects TRBV19 to TRBJ1-4; D uncertain. Germline V CDR1 and CDR2: LNHDA, SQIVND (reference sequence). CDR3 length: 13 residues. V was shortened by 5 bases and J by 8 bases, with 12 bases between the two germline ends. In DNA form, the CDR3 reads TGTGCCAGTAGTCAGGCGGTAGAGGAAAAACTGTTTTTT. Protein sequence: CASSQAVEEKLFF.

The chain links TRBV9 to TRBJ2-2; TRBD2 agrees at 10 bases. V lost 0 bases, J lost 6 bases, and 5 bases stayed unmatched. Germline CDR1 and CDR2: SGDLS and YYNGEE. The CDR3 is 16 residues long. For the CDR3, the DNA is TGTGCCAGCAGCGTAGAAGCGGGAGGGCCGTCCGGGGAGCTGTTTTTT. Its protein product is CASSVEAGGPSGELFF.

This sequence joins TRBV7-9 and TRBJ2-3; 12 bases match TRBD2. Germline trimming cut 4 bases from V and 6 bases from J; bases unmatched to any gene: 5. Germline CDR1 is SEHNR and CDR2 is FQNEAQ (reference sequence). The CDR3 extends over 15 amino acids. This CDR3 is CASSSRTSGTDTQYF. CDR3 DNA: TGTGCCAGCAGCTCGAGGACTAGCGGGACGGATACGCAGTATTTT.

The chain has TRBV7-4 and TRBJ1-5; D perhaps matches TRBD1 (5 bases). Looked up from germline, CDR1 is SGHVT and CDR2 is SQSDAQ. Deletions cut 4 bases from V and 4 bases from J, with 14 bases between. The CDR3 is 15 residues long. The CDR3 here is CASSSPRGGNQPQHF. As DNA, the CDR3 is TGTGCCAGCAGCTCCCCTCGGGGGGGGAATCAGCCCCAGCATTTT. The whole variable domain, remainder taken from reference TRBV7-4 and TRBJ1-5, is GAGVSQSPRYKVAKRGRDVALRCDSISGHVTLYWYRQTLGQGSEVLTYSQSDAQRDKSGRPSGRFSAERPERSVSTLKIQRTEQGDSAVYLCASSSPRGGNQPQHFGDGTRLSIL.

The chain is built from TRBV19 and TRBJ1-4, with D unresolved. V gave up 2 bases and J gave up 7 bases, with 11 bases separating them. The CDR3 loop spans 14 amino acids. From germline, CDR1 is LNHDA and CDR2 SQIVND (reference sequence). The CDR3 region has the DNA TGTGCCAGTAGTATATCGCCGGTTGCTGAAAAACTGTTTTTT. Translation: CASSISPVAEKLFF. The full variable domain, in which reference TRBV19 and TRBJ1-4 provide the parts outside the CDR3, is DGGITQSPKYLFRKEGQNVTLSCEQNLNHDAMYWYRQDPGQGLRLIYYSQIVNDFQKGDIAEGYSVSREKKESFPLTVTSAQKNPTAFYLCASSISPVAEKLFFGSGTQLSVL.

The chain is built from TRBV6-4 and TRBJ2-2, with D uncertain. The CDR3 length is 14 residues. With 4 bases removed from V and 1 base from J, the gap between germline ends came to 7 bases. Germline V gene data show CDR1 as MRHNA and CDR2 as SNTAGT. CDR3 sequence (DNA): TGTGCCAGCAGTGGTTCGCAGAACACCGGGGAGCTGTTTTTT. This gives the protein CASSGSQNTGELFF.

DNA of the CDR3: TGTGCCAGCAGTTTACACTCAGGGATAGGCAATCAGCCCCAGCATTTT. It yields the protein CASSLHSGIGNQPQHF. This chain links TRBV28 with TRBJ1-5; a weak D match, TRBD1 (5 bases). The CDR3 has 16 amino acids. V shed 2 bases and J shed 2 bases, with 13 bases lying between them. CDR1 MDHEN and CDR2 SYDVKM come from the germline V gene. Using reference TRBV28 and TRBJ1-5 for the parts outside the CDR3, the full variable domain is DVKVTQSSRYLVKRTGEKVFLECVQDMDHENMFWYRQDPGLGLRLIYFSYDVKMKEKGDIPEGYSVSREKKERFSLILESASTNQTSMYLCASSLHSGIGNQPQHFGDGTRLSIL.